A selection of T cell receptor beta chains follows, all from one sample in a study of cytomegalovirus exposure and HLA in healthy donors. Data came from immunoSEQ multiplex PCR; TCRdb stores just in-frame clones and leaves some out. Among 100,000 to 150,000 clones listed, about 10% were seen once. Sequencing was performed on PBMCs. The receptors were sampled from a woman aged 18-30 years in good health and CMV-seropositive. CDR3s include the opening cysteine and the closing phenylalanine or tryptophan. The order of the fields is D gene, J gene, clone size, V gene, CDR3 protein, CDR3 DNA. The D gene is left open where the match is weak. Not every row has a clone size; where given, it reads once, few, many or a size class.

d_call: .
j_call: TRBJ1-5
clone_size: .
v_call: TRBV6-1
cdr3_aa: CASSVRPQHF
cdr3_nt: TGTGCCAGCAGTGTTCGGCCCCAGCATTTT

d_call: TRBD1
j_call: TRBJ1-4
clone_size: .
v_call: TRBV6-1
cdr3_aa: CASSDGQGTNEKLFF
cdr3_nt: TGTGCCAGCAGTGACGGACAGGGAACTAATGAAAAACTGTTTTTT

d_call: TRBD2
j_call: TRBJ2-7
clone_size: .
v_call: TRBV9
cdr3_aa: CASSATGTSGYEQYF
cdr3_nt: TGTGCCAGCAGCGCCACCGGGACTAGCGGCTACGAGCAGTACTTC

d_call: .
j_call: TRBJ1-2
clone_size: few
v_call: TRBV5-6
cdr3_aa: CASRDRGKTNYGYTF
cdr3_nt: TGTGCCAGCAGAGACCGGGGGAAAACTAACTATGGCTACACCTTC

d_call: TRBD2
j_call: TRBJ2-1
clone_size: few
v_call: TRBV27
cdr3_aa: CASSPVGEGLGNEQFF
cdr3_nt: TGTGCCAGCAGTCCGGTTGGGGAGGGACTAGGGAATGAGCAGTTCTTC

d_call: TRBD1
j_call: TRBJ1-5
clone_size: .
v_call: TRBV2
cdr3_aa: CAGSDRGLYQPQHF
cdr3_nt: TGTGCCGGCTCGGACAGGGGGTTGTATCAGCCCCAGCATTTT

d_call: TRBD1
j_call: TRBJ1-5
clone_size: .
v_call: TRBV6-5
cdr3_aa: CASSPPGGGQPQHF
cdr3_nt: TGTGCCAGCAGCCCTCCGGGAGGGGGCCAGCCCCAGCATTTT

d_call: .
j_call: TRBJ1-4
clone_size: few
v_call: TRBV9
cdr3_aa: CASSQLEGSGEKLFF
cdr3_nt: TGTGCCAGCAGCCAATTAGAGGGTTCGGGTGAAAAACTGTTTTTT

d_call: TRBD1
j_call: TRBJ2-7
clone_size: .
v_call: TRBV30
cdr3_aa: CAWITGQGAYEQYF
cdr3_nt: TGTGCCTGGATAACGGGACAGGGGGCTTACGAGCAGTACTTC

d_call: .
j_call: TRBJ2-7
clone_size: .
v_call: TRBV18
cdr3_aa: CASSRTSGTSYEQYF
cdr3_nt: TGTGCCAGCTCTCGTACGTCTGGGACATCCTACGAGCAGTACTTC

d_call: .
j_call: TRBJ1-5
clone_size: .
v_call: TRBV19
cdr3_aa: CASSAQGDQPQHF
cdr3_nt: TGTGCCAGTAGTGCTCAAGGGGATCAGCCCCAGCATTTT

d_call: .
j_call: TRBJ1-2
clone_size: .
v_call: TRBV9
cdr3_aa: CASSVEQGSYGYTF
cdr3_nt: TGTGCCAGCAGCGTAGAGCAGGGATCCTATGGCTACACCTTC

d_call: TRBD2
j_call: TRBJ2-1
clone_size: few
v_call: TRBV10-3
cdr3_aa: CAISSGAYNEQFF
cdr3_nt: TGTGCCATCAGCAGCGGGGCTTACAATGAGCAGTTCTTC

d_call: .
j_call: TRBJ2-1
clone_size: few
v_call: TRBV10-3
cdr3_aa: CAISGDNEQFF
cdr3_nt: TGTGCCATCAGCGGAGACAATGAGCAGTTCTTC

d_call: TRBD2
j_call: TRBJ2-1
clone_size: few
v_call: TRBV10-3
cdr3_aa: CAIGTSGGYNEQFF
cdr3_nt: TGTGCCATCGGTACTAGCGGGGGATACAATGAGCAGTTCTTC

d_call: .
j_call: TRBJ1-1
clone_size: few
v_call: TRBV4-1
cdr3_aa: CASSKDSLGVRTEAFF
cdr3_nt: TGCGCCAGCAGCAAGGACAGTCTGGGGGTTAGGACTGAAGCTTTCTTT

d_call: .
j_call: TRBJ1-4
clone_size: .
v_call: TRBV4-2
cdr3_aa: CASSQEMVGVNEKLFF
cdr3_nt: TGTGCCAGCAGCCAAGAGATGGTAGGGGTGAATGAAAAACTGTTTTTT

d_call: TRBD2
j_call: TRBJ2-3
clone_size: few
v_call: TRBV5-1
cdr3_aa: CASSLGLAHDTQYF
cdr3_nt: TGCGCCAGCAGCTTAGGACTAGCCCATGATACGCAGTATTTT

d_call: TRBD1
j_call: TRBJ2-1
clone_size: few
v_call: TRBV18
cdr3_aa: CASSSDRAVNEQFF
cdr3_nt: TGTGCCAGCTCATCGGACAGGGCCGTCAATGAGCAGTTCTTC

d_call: .
j_call: TRBJ1-2
clone_size: .
v_call: TRBV6-5
cdr3_aa: CASSYSSQGGGYTF
cdr3_nt: TGTGCCAGCAGTTACTCGAGCCAGGGAGGTGGCTACACCTTC

d_call: .
j_call: TRBJ1-4
clone_size: .
v_call: TRBV6-1
cdr3_aa: CASSEVWTDGGIGKLFF
cdr3_nt: TGTGCCAGCAGTGAAGTTTGGACCGACGGAGGGATCGGGAAACTGTTTTTT

d_call: .
j_call: TRBJ1-1
clone_size: .
v_call: TRBV7-6
cdr3_aa: CASSSPSRDTREAFF
cdr3_nt: TGTGCCAGCAGCTCCCCATCTAGGGACACCCGGGAAGCTTTCTTT

d_call: .
j_call: TRBJ2-5
clone_size: few
v_call: TRBV5-4
cdr3_aa: CASSLGQGGRETQYF
cdr3_nt: TGTGCCAGCAGCTTGGGGCAGGGCGGCCGAGAGACCCAGTACTTC

d_call: .
j_call: TRBJ1-2
clone_size: medium-sized
v_call: TRBV4-1
cdr3_aa: CASSHAGAVEYGYTF
cdr3_nt: TGCGCCAGCAGCCACGCGGGGGCGGTAGAGTATGGCTACACCTTC

d_call: .
j_call: TRBJ2-1
clone_size: few
v_call: TRBV5-1
cdr3_aa: CASTSTRLTDNEQFF
cdr3_nt: TGCGCCAGCACCTCTACGAGGCTGACGGACAATGAGCAGTTCTTC

d_call: TRBD1
j_call: TRBJ1-1
clone_size: .
v_call: TRBV19
cdr3_aa: CASSIQGAIAEAFF
cdr3_nt: TGTGCCAGTAGTATACAGGGGGCGATCGCTGAAGCTTTCTTT

d_call: .
j_call: TRBJ2-6
clone_size: few
v_call: TRBV5-1
cdr3_aa: CASSGDKAGANVLTF
cdr3_nt: TGCGCCAGCAGCGGGGACAAGGCTGGGGCCAACGTCCTGACTTTC

d_call: TRBD2
j_call: TRBJ2-7
clone_size: .
v_call: TRBV6-1
cdr3_aa: CASSESVSGNSYEQYF
cdr3_nt: TGTGCCAGCAGTGAATCGGTTAGCGGGAACTCCTACGAGCAGTACTTC

d_call: TRBD2
j_call: TRBJ2-5
clone_size: .
v_call: TRBV5-1
cdr3_aa: CASSLATSGTQETQYF
cdr3_nt: TGCGCCAGCAGCTTGGCAACTAGCGGGACCCAAGAGACCCAGTACTTC

d_call: .
j_call: TRBJ2-1
clone_size: .
v_call: TRBV11-3
cdr3_aa: CASSPRSSYNEQFF
cdr3_nt: TGTGCCAGCAGCCCCCGGAGCTCCTACAATGAGCAGTTCTTC

d_call: .
j_call: TRBJ2-7
clone_size: few
v_call: TRBV30
cdr3_aa: CAWSVLPLYEQYF
cdr3_nt: TGTGCCTGGAGTGTACTCCCCTTATACGAGCAGTACTTC

d_call: .
j_call: TRBJ1-1
clone_size: few
v_call: TRBV30
cdr3_aa: CAGGGGTEAFF
cdr3_nt: TGTGCCGGCGGGGGGGGCACTGAAGCTTTCTTT

d_call: TRBD1
j_call: TRBJ2-2
clone_size: .
v_call: TRBV18
cdr3_aa: CASSSTGVTGELFF
cdr3_nt: TGTGCCAGCTCATCGACAGGGGTCACCGGGGAGCTGTTTTTT

d_call: .
j_call: TRBJ2-1
clone_size: .
v_call: TRBV27
cdr3_aa: CASSLSIPQGSDNEQFF
cdr3_nt: TGTGCCAGCAGTTTATCGATCCCCCAGGGGTCGGACAATGAGCAGTTCTTC

d_call: .
j_call: TRBJ2-3
clone_size: few
v_call: TRBV5-6
cdr3_aa: CASSSPSVKADTQYF
cdr3_nt: TGTGCCAGCAGCTCCCCTAGCGTAAAAGCAGATACGCAGTATTTT

d_call: TRBD1
j_call: TRBJ1-5
clone_size: few
v_call: TRBV7-9
cdr3_aa: CASSLGTGDTSNQPQHF
cdr3_nt: TGTGCCAGCAGCTTAGGGACAGGGGATACGAGCAATCAGCCCCAGCATTTT

d_call: TRBD2
j_call: TRBJ2-7
clone_size: .
v_call: TRBV19
cdr3_aa: CASSQHTLGTSGKSQPYEQYF
cdr3_nt: TGTGCCAGTAGTCAACATACCTTGGGTACTAGCGGGAAGTCCCAACCCTACGAGCAGTACTTC

d_call: TRBD2
j_call: TRBJ2-1
clone_size: .
v_call: TRBV5-4
cdr3_aa: CASSRSGGNYNEQFF
cdr3_nt: TGTGCCAGCAGCAGATCGGGAGGGAACTACAATGAGCAGTTCTTC

d_call: .
j_call: TRBJ2-7
clone_size: .
v_call: TRBV14
cdr3_aa: CASSQETRGPGEQYF
cdr3_nt: TGTGCCAGCAGCCAAGAAACGCGGGGGCCGGGAGAGCAGTACTTC

d_call: .
j_call: TRBJ2-7
clone_size: few
v_call: TRBV10-3
cdr3_aa: CAISDGTRYEQYF
cdr3_nt: TGTGCCATCAGTGATGGGACACGCTACGAGCAGTACTTC

d_call: TRBD1
j_call: TRBJ2-7
clone_size: few
v_call: TRBV6-1
cdr3_aa: CASRRDRQNFEQYF
cdr3_nt: TGTGCCAGCAGGCGGGACAGGCAGAATTTCGAGCAGTACTTC

d_call: .
j_call: TRBJ1-1
clone_size: few
v_call: TRBV9
cdr3_aa: CASSDPGGVDTEAFF
cdr3_nt: TGTGCCAGCAGCGACCCGGGAGGGGTTGACACTGAAGCTTTCTTT

d_call: .
j_call: TRBJ1-5
clone_size: .
v_call: TRBV2
cdr3_aa: CASRWRDEPQHF
cdr3_nt: TGTGCCAGCAGGTGGAGGGATGAGCCCCAGCATTTT

d_call: .
j_call: TRBJ1-2
clone_size: .
v_call: TRBV15
cdr3_aa: CATSRDLVTYGYTF
cdr3_nt: TGTGCCACCAGCAGAGATTTAGTGACTTATGGCTACACCTTC

d_call: .
j_call: TRBJ2-1
clone_size: .
v_call: TRBV5-1
cdr3_aa: CASSLAEGGNEQFF
cdr3_nt: TGCGCCAGCAGCTTGGCCGAGGGTGGGAATGAGCAGTTCTTC

d_call: .
j_call: TRBJ1-2
clone_size: .
v_call: TRBV18
cdr3_aa: CASSPPEVVDSVF
cdr3_nt: TGTGCCAGCTCACCACCGGAAGTTGTGGACTCTGTCTTC

d_call: TRBD1
j_call: TRBJ2-7
clone_size: few
v_call: TRBV27
cdr3_aa: CASSLGTGRGEQYF
cdr3_nt: TGTGCCAGCAGTTTAGGGACAGGACGAGGTGAGCAGTACTTC

d_call: .
j_call: TRBJ2-1
clone_size: few
v_call: TRBV7-7
cdr3_aa: CASSADLAGEQFF
cdr3_nt: TGTGCTAGCAGCGCCGACCTCGCCGGGGAGCAGTTCTTC

d_call: TRBD2
j_call: TRBJ2-7
clone_size: .
v_call: TRBV30
cdr3_aa: CAWAPGGGVYEQYF
cdr3_nt: TGTGCCTGGGCCCCCGGGGGGGGCGTCTACGAGCAGTACTTC

d_call: .
j_call: TRBJ1-5
clone_size: few
v_call: TRBV15
cdr3_aa: CATSRDGGTSNQPQHF
cdr3_nt: TGTGCCACCAGCAGAGATGGGGGGACTAGCAATCAGCCCCAGCATTTT

d_call: .
j_call: TRBJ2-7
clone_size: few
v_call: TRBV15
cdr3_aa: CATRDTLTYEQYF
cdr3_nt: TGTGCCACCCGCGATACTTTGACCTACGAGCAGTACTTC

d_call: TRBD1
j_call: TRBJ1-5
clone_size: few
v_call: TRBV2
cdr3_aa: CASNSQGTNQPQHF
cdr3_nt: TGTGCCAGCAACTCACAGGGGACAAATCAGCCCCAGCATTTT

d_call: .
j_call: TRBJ1-6
clone_size: few
v_call: TRBV9
cdr3_aa: CASSVEPQDYSPLHF
cdr3_nt: TGTGCCAGCAGCGTAGAGCCGCAGGATTATTCACCCCTCCACTTT

d_call: TRBD1
j_call: TRBJ1-2
clone_size: few
v_call: TRBV29-1
cdr3_aa: CSVEDEDRGHGGYTF
cdr3_nt: TGCAGCGTTGAAGATGAAGACAGGGGGCACGGCGGCTACACCTTC

d_call: .
j_call: TRBJ2-3
clone_size: few
v_call: TRBV5-1
cdr3_aa: CASSLTGAADTQYF
cdr3_nt: TGCGCCAGCAGCTTGACGGGAGCTGCAGATACGCAGTATTTT

d_call: .
j_call: TRBJ1-1
clone_size: few
v_call: TRBV7-9
cdr3_aa: CASSSSRLITEAFF
cdr3_nt: TGTGCCAGCAGCTCCTCCCGACTTATCACTGAAGCTTTCTTT

d_call: TRBD2
j_call: TRBJ2-7
clone_size: few
v_call: TRBV6-5
cdr3_aa: CASSYSGLAGTYEQYF
cdr3_nt: TGTGCCAGCAGTTACTCGGGACTAGCGGGAACCTACGAGCAGTACTTC

d_call: .
j_call: TRBJ2-3
clone_size: few
v_call: TRBV6-4
cdr3_aa: CASSDSPEADTQYF
cdr3_nt: TGTGCCAGCAGTGACTCCCCGGAGGCAGATACGCAGTATTTT